A single sample is the source of the 17 T cell receptor beta chains below, sequenced in a study of blood T cell repertoires in COVID-19. The assay was immunoSEQ multiplex PCR, and TCRdb's table has in-frame clones only and misses some. The sample consists of 150,000 or so clones, around 84% of them appearing once. Sequenced input: peripheral blood. These receptors were taken from a woman aged 45 to 65 with COVID-19, enrolled during active disease.

The J gene is TRBJ2-7, the V gene TRBV12-5; D perhaps matches TRBD1 (6 bases). Germline values: CDR1 LGHNT, CDR2 FRNRAP. CDR3 length: 16 residues. V was trimmed by 0 bases and J by 3 bases, leaving 15 bases between them. The CDR3 DNA reads as TGTGCTAGTGGTTTGGTACAGGGCAGAAATAACTACGAGCAGTACTTC. Translated: CASGLVQGRNNYEQYF.

The chain couples TRBV24-1 to TRBJ2-5, with 8 bases that match TRBD1. The V gene's germline CDR1 is KGHDR and CDR2 SFDVKD. The length of the CDR3 is 15 residues. V shed 3 bases, J shed 5 bases, and the junction held 7 bases outside the gene matches. The DNA for the CDR3 is TGTGCCACCAGTGATCCAAGACAGGGGACGGAGACCCAGTACTTC. Protein: CATSDPRQGTETQYF.

The chain carries TRBV7-9 and TRBJ2-7; 10 nucleotides line up with TRBD1. The CDR3 runs 14 residues. V gave up 3 bases and J gave up 2 bases; unmatched junction bases: 1. Germline CDR1 is SEHNR and CDR2 is FQNEAQ (reference sequence). The CDR3 DNA reads as TGTGCCAGCAGCTTCGACAGGGGGCCCTACGAGCAGTACTTC. This encodes CASSFDRGPYEQYF.

Concerning this clone itself: The same CDR3 arises from other DNA sequences in this sample as well. V and J are TRBV30 and TRBJ1-5; a possible D gene is TRBD1 (5 bases). Trimming cost V 0 bases and J 5 bases, with 8 bases left between them. Germline-derived CDR1 and CDR2 are GTSNPN and SVGIG (reference sequence). This CDR3 contains 13 residues. Written as DNA, the CDR3 is TGTGCCTGGAGTGTACAGGCTGATCAGCCCCAGCATTTT. It codes for CAWSVQADQPQHF.

The V call is TRBV11-3, the J call TRBJ2-1; perhaps TRBD1 as D (6 bases). Trimming left V 5 bases short and J 6 bases short, with 14 bases between. CDR1 and CDR2 (germline): SGHNT, YENEEA. The CDR3 consists of 14 residues. The CDR3 region is CASSLPGVSNEQFF. CDR3 DNA sequence: TGTGCCAGCAGCCTGCCAGGGGTCAGCAATGAGCAGTTCTTC.

The rearrangement joins TRBV30 to TRBJ2-2; TRBD2 aligns across 7 bases. Losses at the gene ends were 5 bases for V and 4 bases for J; bases not matched to a gene: 4. CDR1 GTSNPN and CDR2 SVGIG come from the germline V gene (reference sequence). The CDR3 has 13 residues. CDR3 DNA sequence: TGTGCCTGGGAAGCGGGGCTCACCGGGGAGCTGTTTTTT. It yields the protein CAWEAGLTGELFF.

V usage is TRBV7-9 and J usage is TRBJ1-2; 9 positions match TRBD1. V was clipped by 5 bases and J by 2 bases; unmatched bases: 3. The CDR3 runs to 14 residues. In germline, CDR1 is SEHNR, CDR2 FQNEAQ (reference sequence). The chain's CDR3 is CASSTGQGNYGYTF. CDR3 bases: TGTGCCAGCAGCACCGGACAGGGGAACTATGGCTACACCTTC.

The V and J genes are TRBV7-9 and TRBJ2-3; 7 positions agree with TRBD2. The CDR3 extends over 14 amino acids. From germline, CDR1 is SEHNR and CDR2 FQNEAQ (reference sequence). With 10 bases clipped from V and 2 bases from J, the junction kept 9 bases outside the gene matches. The CDR3 DNA reads TGTGCCACCCAAGCGACTAGCATCACAGATACGCAGTATTTT. The encoded protein is CATQATSITDTQYF.

This clone occurred once. The chain couples TRBV5-5 to TRBJ1-6; TRBD1 matches at 7 bases. V trimming: 6 bases; J trimming: 6 bases; junction bases outside the gene matches: 12. Germline V CDR1 and CDR2: SGHKS, YYEKEE (reference sequence). The CDR3 totals 16 residues. The DNA of the CDR3 is TGTGCCAGCACCAACAACCGGGGGACAGTTAATTCACCCCTCCACTTT. It is translated as CASTNNRGTVNSPLHF. Together with reference TRBV5-5 and TRBJ1-6, the CDR3 gives the full variable domain: DAGVTQSPTHLIKTRGQQVTLRCSPISGHKSVSWYQQVLGQGPQFIFQYYEKEERGRGNFPDRFSARQFPNYSSELNVNALLLGDSALYLCASTNNRGTVNSPLHFGNGTRLTVT.

This clone turned up a few times. The V gene is TRBV5-1, the J gene TRBJ1-5; 8 bases map to TRBD1. CDR1 is SGHRS, CDR2 YFSETQ, per germline. The CDR3 is 15 residues long. V gave up 7 bases and J gave up 2 bases; unmatched junction bases: 8. The CDR3 region is CASRTTGEGNQPQHF. The DNA for the CDR3 is TGCGCCAGCCGCACGACAGGGGAGGGCAATCAGCCCCAGCATTTT.

This chain uses TRBV5-4 with TRBJ1-1; unclear D gene. The CDR3 totals 16 residues. V lost 0 bases and J 0 bases, leaving 12 bases between the germline ends. Germline lookup yields CDR1 SGHNT and CDR2 YYREEE (reference sequence). In DNA, the CDR3 is TGTGCCAGCAGCTTGGGGCACCAAACTATGAACACTGAAGCTTTCTTT. Residues: CASSLGHQTMNTEAFF.

The chain is built from TRBV7-3 and TRBJ1-1; tentative D call: TRBD1 (6 bases). With 7 bases removed from V and 0 bases from J, the gap between germline ends came to 18 bases. The CDR3 consists of 16 residues. Germline-derived CDR1 and CDR2 are SGHTA and FQGTGA. Here the CDR3 reads CASTGNLGTLNTEAFF. In nucleotides, the CDR3 is TGTGCCAGCACTGGTAATCTCGGGACACTGAACACTGAAGCTTTCTTT.

A few counts support this clone. V and J are TRBV2 and TRBJ1-2; no definite D call. The CDR3 is made up of 13 amino acids. The V gene's germline CDR1 is SNHLY and CDR2 FYNNEI. V lost 5 bases to trimming and J lost 3 bases, with 10 bases between them. Here the CDR3 reads CASSLGLDYGYTF. Written as DNA, the CDR3 is TGTGCCAGCAGTCTAGGTCTTGACTATGGCTACACCTTC. The entire variable domain, with the rest obtained from reference TRBV2 and TRBJ1-2, is as follows: EPEVTQTPSHQVTQMGQEVILRCVPISNHLYFYWYRQILGQKVEFLVSFYNNEISEKSEIFDDQFSVERPDGSNFTLKIRSTKLEDSAMYFCASSLGLDYGYTFGSGTRLTVV.

The chain carries TRBV30 and TRBJ1-4, with 7 bases aligning to TRBD1. This CDR3 spans 14 amino acids. Germline CDR1 is GTSNPN and CDR2 is SVGIG (reference sequence). With 5 bases clipped from V and 7 bases from J, the junction kept 10 bases outside the gene matches. The CDR3 is CAWVAAGGTEKLFF. Here the CDR3 DNA reads TGTGCCTGGGTGGCGGCAGGGGGAACTGAAAAACTGTTTTTT.

This chain joins TRBV7-6 and TRBJ2-3, with TRBD2 matching over 10 bases. CDR3 size: 19 residues. Germline trimming cut 10 bases from V and 0 bases from J; bases unmatched to any gene: 19. CDR1 and CDR2 from the germline V gene are SGHVS and FNYEAQ. CDR3 amino acids: CATLQFGFSGGLSTDTQYF. CDR3 sequence (DNA): TGTGCCACCCTCCAATTCGGATTTAGCGGGGGGCTTAGCACAGATACGCAGTATTTT.

This clone was observed once. The chain has TRBV5-6 and TRBJ2-3, with 7 nucleotides matching TRBD1. J was trimmed by 0 bases and V by 3 bases; bases with no gene match: 4. This CDR3 spans 15 amino acids. Looked up from germline, CDR1 is SGHDT and CDR2 is YYEEEE. The CDR3 bases are TGTGCCAGCAGCTATACAGGGGTCAGCACAGATACGCAGTATTTT. Its translation is CASSYTGVSTDTQYF.

The chain joins TRBV3-1 (or the pseudogene TRBV3-2) to TRBJ2-2, with 11 bases fitting TRBD1. V trimming: 1 base; J trimming: 5 bases; junction bases outside the gene matches: 3. The CDR3 consists of 16 residues. Germline V lookup: CDR1 LGHDT, CDR2 YNNKEL (reference sequence). The chain's CDR3 is CASSQGTGGRTGELFF. CDR3 nucleotides: TGTGCCAGCAGCCAAGGGACAGGGGGCAGGACCGGGGAGCTGTTTTTT.